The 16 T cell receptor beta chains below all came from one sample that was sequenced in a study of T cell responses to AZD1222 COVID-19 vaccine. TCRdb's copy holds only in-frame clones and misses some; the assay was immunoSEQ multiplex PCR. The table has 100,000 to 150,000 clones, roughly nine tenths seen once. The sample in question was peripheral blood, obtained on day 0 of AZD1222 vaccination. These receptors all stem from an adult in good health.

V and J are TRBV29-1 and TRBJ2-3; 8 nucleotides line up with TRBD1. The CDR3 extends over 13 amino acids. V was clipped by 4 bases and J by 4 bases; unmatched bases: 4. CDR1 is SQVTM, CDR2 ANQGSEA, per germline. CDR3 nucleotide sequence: TGCAGCGTTGCCAGGGGGCGCGCAGATACGCAGTATTTT. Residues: CSVARGRADTQYF.

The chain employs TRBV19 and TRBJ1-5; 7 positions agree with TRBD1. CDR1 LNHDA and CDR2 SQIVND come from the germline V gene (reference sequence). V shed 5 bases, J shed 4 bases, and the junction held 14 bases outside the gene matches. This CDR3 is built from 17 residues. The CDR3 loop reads CASSRKGRQGGNQPQHF. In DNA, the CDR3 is TGTGCCAGTAGTCGCAAGGGGCGACAGGGTGGGAATCAGCCCCAGCATTTT.

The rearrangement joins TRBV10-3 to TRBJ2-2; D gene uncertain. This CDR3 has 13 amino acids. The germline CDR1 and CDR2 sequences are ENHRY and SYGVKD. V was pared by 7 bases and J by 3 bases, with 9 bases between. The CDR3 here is CAIKALDTGELFF. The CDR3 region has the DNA TGTGCCATCAAAGCCCTTGACACCGGGGAGCTGTTTTTT.

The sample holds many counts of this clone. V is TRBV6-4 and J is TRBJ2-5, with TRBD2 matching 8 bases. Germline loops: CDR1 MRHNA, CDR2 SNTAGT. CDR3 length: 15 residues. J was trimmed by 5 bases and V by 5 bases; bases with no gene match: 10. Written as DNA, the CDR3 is TGTGCCAGCAGTATGACTAGCGATGGAGGGGAGACCCAGTACTTC. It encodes CASSMTSDGGETQYF.

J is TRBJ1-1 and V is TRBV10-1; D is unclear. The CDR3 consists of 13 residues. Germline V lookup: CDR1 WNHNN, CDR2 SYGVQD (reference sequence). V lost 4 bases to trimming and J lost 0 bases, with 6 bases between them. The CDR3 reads CASSGSLNTEAFF. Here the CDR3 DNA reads TGCGCCAGCAGTGGTTCATTGAACACTGAAGCTTTCTTT.

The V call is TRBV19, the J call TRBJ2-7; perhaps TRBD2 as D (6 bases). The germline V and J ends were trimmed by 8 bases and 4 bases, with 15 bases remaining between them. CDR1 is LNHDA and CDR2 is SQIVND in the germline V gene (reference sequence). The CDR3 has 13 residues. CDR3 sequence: CASGGTDRYEQYF. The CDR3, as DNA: TGTGCCAGTGGGGGGACGGATCGGTACGAGCAGTACTTC.

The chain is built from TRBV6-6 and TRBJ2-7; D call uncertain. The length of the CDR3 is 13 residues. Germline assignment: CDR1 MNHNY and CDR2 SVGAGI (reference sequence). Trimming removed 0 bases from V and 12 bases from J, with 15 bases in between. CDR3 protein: CASSYSLDGALYF. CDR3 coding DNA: TGTGCCAGCAGTTACTCACTTGACGGTGCTTTGTACTTC.

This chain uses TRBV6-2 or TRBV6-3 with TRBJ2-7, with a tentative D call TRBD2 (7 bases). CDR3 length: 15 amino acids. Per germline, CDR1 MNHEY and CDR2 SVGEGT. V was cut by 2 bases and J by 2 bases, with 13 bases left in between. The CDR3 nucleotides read TGTGCCAGCAGTTACGCGAGGGAGGGGGCCTACGAGCAGTACTTC. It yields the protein CASSYAREGAYEQYF.

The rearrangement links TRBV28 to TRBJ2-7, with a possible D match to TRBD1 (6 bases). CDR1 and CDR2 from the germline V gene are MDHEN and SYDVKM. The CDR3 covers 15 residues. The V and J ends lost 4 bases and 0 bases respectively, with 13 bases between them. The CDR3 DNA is TGTGCCAGCAGTTCTCACACAGGGAGCTCCTACGAGCAGTACTTC. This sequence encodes CASSSHTGSSYEQYF.

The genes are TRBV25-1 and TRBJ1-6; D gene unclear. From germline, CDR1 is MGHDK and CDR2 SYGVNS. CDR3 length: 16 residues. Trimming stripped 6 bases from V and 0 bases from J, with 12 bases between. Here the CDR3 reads CASRPGWSSYNSPLHF. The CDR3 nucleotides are TGTGCCAGCAGACCTGGGTGGAGCTCCTATAATTCACCCCTCCACTTT. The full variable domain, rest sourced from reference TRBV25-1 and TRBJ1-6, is EADIYQTPRYLVIGTGKKITLECSQTMGHDKMYWYQQDPGMELHLIHYSYGVNSTEKGDLSSESTVSRIRTEHFPLTLESARPSHTSQYLCASRPGWSSYNSPLHFGNGTRLTVT.

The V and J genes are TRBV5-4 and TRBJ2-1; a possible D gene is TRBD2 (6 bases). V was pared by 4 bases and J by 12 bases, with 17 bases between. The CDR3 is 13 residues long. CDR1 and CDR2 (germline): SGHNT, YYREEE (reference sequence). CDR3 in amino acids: CASSPRGERVQFF. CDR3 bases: TGTGCCAGCAGCCCCCGGGGCGAGCGGGTGCAGTTCTTC.

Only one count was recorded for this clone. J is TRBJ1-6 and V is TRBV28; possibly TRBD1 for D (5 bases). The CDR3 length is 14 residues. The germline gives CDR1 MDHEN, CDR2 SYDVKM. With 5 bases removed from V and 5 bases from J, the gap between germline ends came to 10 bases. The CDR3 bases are TGTGCCAGCAGTCGGGGGACGAATAATTCACCCCTCCACTTT. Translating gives CASSRGTNNSPLHF.

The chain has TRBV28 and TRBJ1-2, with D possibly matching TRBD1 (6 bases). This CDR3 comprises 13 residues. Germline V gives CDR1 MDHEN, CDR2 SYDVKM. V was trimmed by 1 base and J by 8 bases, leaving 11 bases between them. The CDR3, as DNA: TGTGCCAGCAGTTTATCGGGGGCCCCCGGCTACACCTTC. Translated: CASSLSGAPGYTF.

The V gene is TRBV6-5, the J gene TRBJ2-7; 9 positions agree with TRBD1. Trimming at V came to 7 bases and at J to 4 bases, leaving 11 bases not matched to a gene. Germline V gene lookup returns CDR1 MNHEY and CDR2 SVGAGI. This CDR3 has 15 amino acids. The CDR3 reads CASNRAGTGTYEQYF. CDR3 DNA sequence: TGTGCCAGCAACCGCGCCGGGACAGGGACATACGAGCAGTACTTC.

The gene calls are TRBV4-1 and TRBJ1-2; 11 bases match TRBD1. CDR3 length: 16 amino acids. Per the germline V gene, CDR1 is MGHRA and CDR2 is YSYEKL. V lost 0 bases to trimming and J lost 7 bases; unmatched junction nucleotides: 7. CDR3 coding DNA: TGCGCCAGCAGCCAAGATGCGGGACAGGGGGATTTTGGCTACACCTTC. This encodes CASSQDAGQGDFGYTF.

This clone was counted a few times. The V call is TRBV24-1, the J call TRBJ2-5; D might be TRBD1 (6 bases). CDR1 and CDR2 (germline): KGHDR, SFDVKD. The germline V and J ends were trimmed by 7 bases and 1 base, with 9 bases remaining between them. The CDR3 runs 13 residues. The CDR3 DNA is TGTGCCACCAGAGAGGACAGCCAAGAGACCCAGTACTTC. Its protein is CATREDSQETQYF.